The subject of this entry is one T cell receptor (beta chain). This sample was included in a study of blood T cell repertoires in COVID-19. Study summary: Researchers got acute and convalescent COVID-19 samples from the United States, Italy and Spain.

Participants came from about 24 US areas, aged roughly 18 to 95 years. Trimming took 6 bases from V and 4 from J; bases not matched to a gene: 14. The CDR3 length is 17 residues. CDR1 KGHSH and CDR2 LQKENI come from the germline V gene. TCRdb keeps only in-frame clones here, not all; method: immunoSEQ multiplex PCR. The sample lists approximately 210,000 clones, around 90% occurring once. Sequencing was done on a sample of PBMCs or T cells enriched from blood (not recorded which). This clonotype was obtained from a woman in her fifties or sixties with acute COVID-19. The chain is built from TRBV18 and TRBJ2-5; 10 nucleotides match TRBD1. The CDR3 region is CASSSLGDRGFRETQYF. The CDR3 bases are TGTGCCAGCTCGTCCCTTGGGGACAGGGGTTTTCGAGAGACCCAGTACTTC.